This T cell receptor beta chain was recovered during a study of blood T cells in healthy people across ages. Points from the study as a whole: It was not possible, with unsorted PBMCs, to conclusively compare naive and antigen-experienced cells.

V lost 0 bases, J lost 8 bases, and 13 bases lay in between. Germline loops: CDR1 DFQATT, CDR2 SNEGSKA (reference sequence). The CDR3 sequence is 13 residues long. Comment on this clonotype: What it binds is not known.

Drawing of peripheral blood yielded about 9.7 milliliters from each donor. Together with a sample-barcoded 5' primer, a J-beta primer mix was included in a second PCR lasting roughly 6 to 12 cycles. One entry per CDR3 protein, called by TCRdb with MiXCR from the 5' RACE reads. The sample has 750,000 to 950,000 distinct CDR3 sequences; 25% to 35% are singletons. A further study also used this sample, focusing on T cells of mothers and their children.

The V gene is TRBV20-1, the J gene TRBJ1-1; possible D gene TRBD1, 5 bases. This receptor was identified in a woman aged 35 to 49 in good health. The sequenced material came from blood. The CDR3 here is CSARDGQGLEAFF. Here the CDR3 DNA reads TGCAGTGCTAGAGATGGGCAGGGCCTCGAAGCTTTCTTT.